The 26 T cell receptor beta chains reported below all come from one sample, sequenced in a study of blood T cell repertoires in COVID-19. This table comes from immunoSEQ multiplex PCR, and its TCRdb copy is limited to in-frame clones, with some not included. The table has fewer than 500,000 clones, 80% to 90% seen once; the top ten hold 4% to 4.5%. Sequencing was done on a sample of peripheral blood. These receptors came from a woman aged 25 to 39 with acute or convalescent COVID-19.

The chain is built from TRBV4-1 and TRBJ2-3; 12 bases are a match to TRBD2. This CDR3 spans 20 amino acids. Germline CDR1 and CDR2: MGHRA and YSYEKL. V lost 0 bases to trimming and J lost 0 bases; unmatched junction nucleotides: 10. The DNA for the CDR3 is TGCGCCAGCAGCCAAGATTTCCCTAGCGGGGGGGGCCCTAGCACAGATACGCAGTATTTT. This encodes CASSQDFPSGGGPSTDTQYF.

V and J are TRBV27 and TRBJ1-4; the D is unclear. The CDR3 is made up of 16 amino acids. Germline V gene sequence: CDR1 MNHEY, CDR2 SMNVEV (reference sequence). V dropped 1 base and J dropped 8 bases, with 17 bases sitting between them. CDR3 sequence (DNA): TGTGCCAGCAGTTTATATTCCCTCGGACTGAGAGAAAAACTGTTTTTT. Its protein product is CASSLYSLGLREKLFF.

The CDR3 here is CASSYRGQETQYF. CDR3 in DNA: TGTGCCAGCAGTTACCGGGGACAAGAGACCCAGTACTTC. The genes are TRBV6-6 and TRBJ2-5, with D perhaps TRBD2 (5 bases). Trimming took off 2 bases at V and 2 bases at J, with 6 bases between the two ends. The CDR3 runs 13 residues. Germline V CDR1 and CDR2: MNHNY, SVGAGI (reference sequence).

V usage is TRBV29-1 and J usage is TRBJ1-1; D is possibly TRBD1 (5 bases). V was trimmed by 7 bases and J by 2 bases, leaving 11 bases between them. The CDR3 has 12 amino acids. The V gene's germline CDR1 is SQVTM and CDR2 ANQGSEA. The CDR3 region has the DNA TGCAGCGATGGTCAGGGAAACACTGAAGCTTTCTTT. This codes for CSDGQGNTEAFF. The full variable domain, in which reference TRBV29-1 and TRBJ1-1 provide the parts outside the CDR3, is SAVISQKPSRDICQRGTSLTIQCQVDSQVTMMFWYRQQPGQSLTLIATANQGSEATYESGFVIDKFPISRPNLTFSTLTVSNMSPEDSSIYLCSDGQGNTEAFFGQGTRLTVV.

The V call is TRBV30, the J call TRBJ1-1; D not resolved. This CDR3 is 15 amino acids long. V was cut by 0 bases and J by 2 bases, with 13 bases left in between. Germline lookup yields CDR1 GTSNPN and CDR2 SVGIG (reference sequence). CDR3 in amino acids: CAWSVGQVGNTEAFF. The CDR3 bases are TGTGCCTGGAGTGTCGGCCAGGTTGGCAACACTGAAGCTTTCTTT.

This clone has a handful of counts. This chain joins TRBV6-1 and TRBJ1-5; 7 bases map to TRBD1. V lost 5 bases, J lost 7 bases, and 8 bases stayed unmatched. The CDR3 runs 14 residues. The germline V gene encodes CDR1 MNHNS and CDR2 SASEGT. The CDR3 protein is CASSSDRVWQPQHF. CDR3 in DNA: TGTGCCAGCAGTTCCGACAGGGTTTGGCAGCCCCAGCATTTT.

The chain couples TRBV4-2 to TRBJ2-3; TRBD2 matches 11 bases. Trimming took 0 bases from V and 2 from J; bases not matched to a gene: 7. The germline CDR1 and CDR2 sequences are LGHNA and YNFKEQ. The CDR3 is 18 amino acids. CDR3 loop: CASSQELTTSGATDTQYF. The CDR3 coding sequence is TGTGCCAGCAGCCAAGAATTAACGACTAGCGGGGCCACAGATACGCAGTATTTT.

The chain employs TRBV5-1 and TRBJ1-3, with D uncertain. Trimming took 1 base from V and 0 from J, leaving 11 bases between them. Germline V gene lookup returns CDR1 SGHRS and CDR2 YFSETQ. The CDR3 consists of 16 residues. Written as DNA, the CDR3 is TGCGCCAGCAGCTTGCAAAACCCCGGCTCTGGAAACACCATATATTTT. This sequence encodes CASSLQNPGSGNTIYF.

This clone appeared once. This rearrangement joins TRBV12-3 or TRBV12-4 to TRBJ1-3, with 7 bases that match TRBD1. V trimming: 2 bases; J trimming: 8 bases; junction bases outside the gene matches: 3. The CDR3 runs 13 residues. This CDR3 is CASSLSDRDTIYF. In DNA form, the CDR3 reads TGTGCCAGCAGTTTATCCGACAGGGACACCATATATTTT.

The table lists this clone with a few counts. The V call is TRBV9, the J call TRBJ1-1; 7 nucleotides align to TRBD1. Germline V gene lookup returns CDR1 SGDLS and CDR2 YYNGEE. This CDR3 has 15 amino acids. V trimming: 3 bases; J trimming: 0 bases; junction bases outside the gene matches: 5. The CDR3 DNA reads as TGTGCCAGCAGCGAAACCGGGACAGTGAACACTGAAGCTTTCTTT. It translates to CASSETGTVNTEAFF. The complete variable domain, with remaining parts taken from reference TRBV9 and TRBJ1-1, reads DSGVTQTPKHLITATGQRVTLRCSPRSGDLSVYWYQQSLDQGLQFLIQYYNGEERAKGNILERFSAQQFPDLHSELNLSSLELGDSALYFCASSETGTVNTEAFFGQGTRLTVV.

J is TRBJ2-7 and V is TRBV7-2; D is perhaps TRBD2 (5 bases). The CDR3 covers 14 residues. V lost 2 bases and J 3 bases, leaving 11 bases between the germline ends. Germline V CDR1 and CDR2: SGHTA, FQGNSA. In DNA, the CDR3 is TGTGCCAGCAGCTTATATCCGGGGTACTACGAGCAGTACTTC. Translation: CASSLYPGYYEQYF. Supplemented by reference TRBV7-2 and TRBJ2-7, the full variable domain reads GAGVSQSPSNKVTEKGKDVELRCDPISGHTALYWYRQSLGQGLEFLIYFQGNSAPDKSGLPSDRFSAERTGGSVSTLTIQRTQQEDSAVYLCASSLYPGYYEQYFGPGTRLTVT.

V gene TRBV6-6 combines with J gene TRBJ2-1; 10 bases line up with TRBD2. The CDR3 sequence is 15 residues long. J was trimmed by 4 bases and V by 5 bases; bases with no gene match: 5. CDR1 is MNHNY, CDR2 SVGAGI, per germline (reference sequence). The CDR3 bases are TGTGCCAGCAGTAACGGACTAGCGGTATACAATGAGCAGTTCTTC. It is translated as CASSNGLAVYNEQFF.

This clone showed up just a few times. The chain is built from TRBV5-1 and TRBJ1-2, with 11 positions matching TRBD1. Germline-derived CDR1 and CDR2 are SGHRS and YFSETQ. The CDR3 is 15 amino acids. After removal of 0 bases from V and 6 bases from J, the junction contained 4 bases not matched to a gene. The CDR3 sequence: CASSLAGTGGNGYTF. Here the CDR3 DNA reads TGCGCCAGCAGCTTGGCTGGGACAGGGGGAAATGGCTACACCTTC.

The chain recombines TRBV28 with TRBJ1-5, with D uncertain. Deletions cut 5 bases from V and 1 base from J, with 18 bases between. In germline, CDR1 is MDHEN, CDR2 SYDVKM. This CDR3 has 17 amino acids. CDR3 region: CASSPPPGVDSNQPQHF. The CDR3, as DNA: TGTGCCAGCAGTCCCCCCCCCGGGGTCGACAGCAATCAGCCCCAGCATTTT.

The genes are TRBV21-1 and TRBJ2-3; the D call in the table, TRBD2, was not verified against the DNA. TRBV21-1 is marked as a pseudogene. This CDR3 has 14 amino acids. The CDR3 region is CAREGLAGGQGQYF. CDR3 coding DNA: TGTGCCAGAGAAGGACTAGCGGGGGGCCAGGGGCAGTATTTT.

The gene calls are TRBV9 and TRBJ2-3; 9 bases line up with TRBD2. The CDR3 has 17 residues. CDR1 and CDR2 from the germline V gene are SGDLS and YYNGEE. J lost 3 bases, V lost 0 bases, and 8 bases had no gene match. The CDR3 DNA sequence: TGTGCCAGCAGCGTAGGGTTTAGCGCGGGAGGGACAGATACGCAGTATTTT. This sequence encodes CASSVGFSAGGTDTQYF. Variable domain in full (rest from reference TRBV9 and TRBJ2-3): DSGVTQTPKHLITATGQRVTLRCSPRSGDLSVYWYQQSLDQGLQFLIQYYNGEERAKGNILERFSAQQFPDLHSELNLSSLELGDSALYFCASSVGFSAGGTDTQYFGPGTRLTVL.

V usage is TRBV7-9 and J usage is TRBJ2-7; 8 bases map to TRBD2. Germline assignment: CDR1 SEHNR and CDR2 FQNEAQ (reference sequence). The CDR3 is made up of 14 amino acids. V lost 6 bases to trimming and J lost 1 base; unmatched junction nucleotides: 5. The CDR3 spells CASRESGGSYEQYF. As DNA, the CDR3 is TGTGCCAGCAGAGAAAGCGGGGGATCCTACGAGCAGTACTTC.

V and J are TRBV28 and TRBJ2-3, with 9 nucleotides matching TRBD2. The germline V gene has CDR1 MDHEN and CDR2 SYDVKM. Germline trimming cut 2 bases from V and 0 bases from J; bases unmatched to any gene: 6. CDR3 size: 17 residues. The DNA of the CDR3 is TGTGCCAGCAGTTTACGCACTAGCGGGCGCAGCACAGATACGCAGTATTTT. Encoded protein: CASSLRTSGRSTDTQYF.

The chain links TRBV4-1 to TRBJ2-7, with D uncertain. This CDR3 is 17 amino acids long. Trimming took 1 base from V and 0 from J, leaving 16 bases between them. Germline lookup yields CDR1 MGHRA and CDR2 YSYEKL. Here the CDR3 reads CASSQVVSSTPSYEQYF. In DNA, the CDR3 is TGCGCCAGCAGCCAAGTGGTCAGCTCGACACCCTCCTACGAGCAGTACTTC.

This clone showed up just once. The V call is TRBV11-2, the J call TRBJ2-7, with a weak D call TRBD2 (6 bases). The CDR3 extends over 13 amino acids. Germline V gene lookup returns CDR1 SGHAT and CDR2 FQNNGV. V lost 4 bases, J lost 4 bases, and 11 bases lay in between. The CDR3 bases are TGTGCCAGCAGCTACGGGACTGGGTACGAGCAGTACTTC. Translated: CASSYGTGYEQYF.

The chain uses TRBV2 and TRBJ2-2; possible D gene TRBD2, 7 bases. The V and J ends lost 5 bases and 6 bases respectively, with 16 bases between them. Germline V CDR1 and CDR2: SNHLY, FYNNEI. CDR3 length: 15 amino acids. CDR3 amino acids: CASSLGGAEAGELFF. CDR3 in DNA: TGTGCCAGCAGTCTTGGGGGGGCCGAGGCCGGGGAGCTGTTTTTT.

This sequence joins TRBV5-1 and TRBJ2-7, with 10 bases identical to TRBD1. Losses at the gene ends were 4 bases for V and 0 bases for J; bases not matched to a gene: 1. Germline V CDR1 and CDR2: SGHRS, YFSETQ. The CDR3 loop spans 14 amino acids. The CDR3 DNA is TGCGCCAGCAGCCGGGACAGGGGCTCCTACGAGCAGTACTTC. This codes for CASSRDRGSYEQYF.

The chain joins TRBV7-9 to TRBJ2-5; unclear D gene. CDR1 SEHNR and CDR2 FQNEAQ come from the germline V gene (reference sequence). V gave up 4 bases and J gave up 1 base, with 10 bases separating them. The CDR3 has 14 residues. The CDR3 spells CASSSVTVQETQYF. The CDR3, as DNA: TGTGCCAGCAGCTCCGTTACAGTCCAAGAGACCCAGTACTTC.

The chain links TRBV10-1 to TRBJ2-2; D remains unclear. V lost 6 bases and J 1 base, leaving 6 bases between the germline ends. This CDR3 comprises 13 residues. Per the germline V gene, CDR1 is WNHNN and CDR2 is SYGVQD (reference sequence). CDR3 sequence: CASRARNTGELFF. CDR3 DNA sequence: TGCGCCAGCAGGGCTAGGAACACCGGGGAGCTGTTTTTT.

This clone was detected only once. The gene calls are TRBV28 and TRBJ1-5; maybe TRBD1 (5 bases). V dropped 5 bases and J dropped 2 bases, with 13 bases sitting between them. CDR1 MDHEN and CDR2 SYDVKM come from the germline V gene. The CDR3 covers 15 residues. CDR3 DNA sequence: TGTGCCAGCAGTCGGGCTGGAGGGGGCAATCAGCCCCAGCATTTT. Amino acids: CASSRAGGGNQPQHF.

The rearrangement links TRBV4-1 to TRBJ1-2, with TRBD1 matching 7 bases. With V trimmed by 3 bases and J by 3 bases, 4 bases remained unmatched. Germline V gene data show CDR1 as MGHRA and CDR2 as YSYEKL. This CDR3 is built from 14 residues. The CDR3 DNA reads TGCGCCAGCAGCCAGACAGGGACCTACTATGGCTACACCTTC. Translating it yields CASSQTGTYYGYTF.